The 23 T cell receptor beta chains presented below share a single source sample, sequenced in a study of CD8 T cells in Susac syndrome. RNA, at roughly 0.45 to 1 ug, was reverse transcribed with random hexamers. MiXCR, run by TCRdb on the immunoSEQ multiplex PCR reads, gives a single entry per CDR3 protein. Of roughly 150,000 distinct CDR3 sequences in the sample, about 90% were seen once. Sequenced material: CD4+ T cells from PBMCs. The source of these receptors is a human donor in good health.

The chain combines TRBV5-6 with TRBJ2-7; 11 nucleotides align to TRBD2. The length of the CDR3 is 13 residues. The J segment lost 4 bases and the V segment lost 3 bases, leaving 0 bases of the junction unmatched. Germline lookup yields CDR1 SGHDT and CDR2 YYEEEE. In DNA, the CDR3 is TGTGCCAGCAGCTGGACTAGCGGGTACGAGCAGTACTTC. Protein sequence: CASSWTSGYEQYF.

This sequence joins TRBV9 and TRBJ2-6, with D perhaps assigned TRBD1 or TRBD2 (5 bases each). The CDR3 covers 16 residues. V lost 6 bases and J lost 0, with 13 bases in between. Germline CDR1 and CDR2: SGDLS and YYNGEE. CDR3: CASNPGPSSGANVLTF. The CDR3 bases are TGTGCCAGCAACCCGGGACCGAGCTCTGGGGCCAACGTCCTGACTTTC.

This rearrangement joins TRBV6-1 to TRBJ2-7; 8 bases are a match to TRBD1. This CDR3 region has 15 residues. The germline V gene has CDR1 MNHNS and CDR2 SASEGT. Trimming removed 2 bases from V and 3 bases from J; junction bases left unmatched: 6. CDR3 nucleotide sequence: TGTGCCAGCAGTGAACCCGACAGGGGCATCTACGAGCAGTACTTC. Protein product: CASSEPDRGIYEQYF.

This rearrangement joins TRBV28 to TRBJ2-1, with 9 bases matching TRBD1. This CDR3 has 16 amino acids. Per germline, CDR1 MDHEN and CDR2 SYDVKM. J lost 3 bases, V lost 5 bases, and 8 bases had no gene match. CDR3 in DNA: TGTGCCAGCAGTCCGGGGACAGGGAACGACTACAATGAGCAGTTCTTC. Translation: CASSPGTGNDYNEQFF. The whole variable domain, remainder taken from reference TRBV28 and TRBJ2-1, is DVKVTQSSRYLVKRTGEKVFLECVQDMDHENMFWYRQDPGLGLRLIYFSYDVKMKEKGDIPEGYSVSREKKERFSLILESASTNQTSMYLCASSPGTGNDYNEQFFGPGTRLTVL.

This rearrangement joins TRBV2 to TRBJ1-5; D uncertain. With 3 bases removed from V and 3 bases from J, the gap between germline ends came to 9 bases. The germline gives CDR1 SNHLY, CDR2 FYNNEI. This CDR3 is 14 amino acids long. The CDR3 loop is CASSEMAANQPQHF. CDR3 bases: TGTGCCAGCAGTGAGATGGCAGCCAATCAGCCCCAGCATTTT.

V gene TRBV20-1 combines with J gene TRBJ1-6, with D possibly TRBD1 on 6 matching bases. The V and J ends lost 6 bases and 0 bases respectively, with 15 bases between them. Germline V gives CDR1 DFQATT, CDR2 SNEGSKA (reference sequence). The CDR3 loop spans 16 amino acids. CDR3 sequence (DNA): TGCAGTGCCCTGGTGACACAGGGCTCCTATAATTCACCCCTCCACTTT. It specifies CSALVTQGSYNSPLHF.

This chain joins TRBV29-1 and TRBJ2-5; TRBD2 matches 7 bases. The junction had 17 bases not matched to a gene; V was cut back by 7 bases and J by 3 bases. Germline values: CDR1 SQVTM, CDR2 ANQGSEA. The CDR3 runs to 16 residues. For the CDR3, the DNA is TGCAGCGCCCGGGGCGGGAGAACCACTAGTAAAGAGACCCAGTACTTC. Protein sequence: CSARGGRTTSKETQYF. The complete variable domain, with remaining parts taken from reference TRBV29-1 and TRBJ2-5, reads SAVISQKPSRDICQRGTSLTIQCQVDSQVTMMFWYRQQPGQSLTLIATANQGSEATYESGFVIDKFPISRPNLTFSTLTVSNMSPEDSSIYLCSARGGRTTSKETQYFGPGTRLLVL.

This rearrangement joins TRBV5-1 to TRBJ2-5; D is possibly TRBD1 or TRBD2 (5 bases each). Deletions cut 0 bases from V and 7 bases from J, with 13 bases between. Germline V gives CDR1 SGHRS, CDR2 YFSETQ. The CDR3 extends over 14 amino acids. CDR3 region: CASSLVGDRATQYF. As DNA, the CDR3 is TGCGCCAGCAGCTTGGTTGGGGACCGAGCGACCCAGTACTTC.

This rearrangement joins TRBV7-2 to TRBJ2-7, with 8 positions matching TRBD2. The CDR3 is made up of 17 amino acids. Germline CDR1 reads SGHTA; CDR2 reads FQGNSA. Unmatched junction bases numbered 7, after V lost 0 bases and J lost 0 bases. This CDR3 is CASSLAGTSGNSYEQYF. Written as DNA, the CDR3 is TGTGCCAGCAGCTTAGCAGGTACTAGCGGAAACTCCTACGAGCAGTACTTC.

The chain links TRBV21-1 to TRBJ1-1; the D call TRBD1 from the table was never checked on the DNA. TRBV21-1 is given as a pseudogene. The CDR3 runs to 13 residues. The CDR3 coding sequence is TGTGCCAGCAGGGACAGGGATTACACTGAAGCTTTCTTT. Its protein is CASRDRDYTEAFF.

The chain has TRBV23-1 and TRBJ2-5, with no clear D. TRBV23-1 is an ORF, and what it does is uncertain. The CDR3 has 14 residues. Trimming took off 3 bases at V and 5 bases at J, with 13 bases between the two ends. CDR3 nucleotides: TGCGCCAGCAGTCACCAGGACCTTTCTGAGACCCAGTACTTC. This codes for CASSHQDLSETQYF.

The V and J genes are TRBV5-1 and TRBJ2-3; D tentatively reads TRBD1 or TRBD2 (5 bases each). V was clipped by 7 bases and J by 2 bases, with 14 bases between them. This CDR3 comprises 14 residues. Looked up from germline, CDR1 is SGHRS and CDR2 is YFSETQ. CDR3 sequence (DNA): TGCGCCAGCTCCGCTTGGGGGACCACAGATACGCAGTATTTT. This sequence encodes CASSAWGTTDTQYF.

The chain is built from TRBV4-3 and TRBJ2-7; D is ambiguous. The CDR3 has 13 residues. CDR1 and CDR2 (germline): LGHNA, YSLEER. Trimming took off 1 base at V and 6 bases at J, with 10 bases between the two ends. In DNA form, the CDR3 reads TGCGCCAGCAGCCAAGTCTTATTCGGCGAGCAGTACTTC. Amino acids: CASSQVLFGEQYF.

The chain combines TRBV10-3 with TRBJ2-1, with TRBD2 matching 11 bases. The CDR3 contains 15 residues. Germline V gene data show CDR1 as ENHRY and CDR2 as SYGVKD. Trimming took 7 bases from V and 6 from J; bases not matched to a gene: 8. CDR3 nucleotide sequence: TGTGCCATCACCCCACATAGCGGGAGGGGCAATGAGCAGTTCTTC. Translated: CAITPHSGRGNEQFF.

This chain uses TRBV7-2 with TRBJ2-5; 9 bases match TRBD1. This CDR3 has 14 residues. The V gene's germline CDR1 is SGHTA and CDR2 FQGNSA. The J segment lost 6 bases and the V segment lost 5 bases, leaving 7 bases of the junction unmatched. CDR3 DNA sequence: TGTGCCAGCAGCCCTGACAGGGGGATAAAGACCCAGTACTTC. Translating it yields CASSPDRGIKTQYF.

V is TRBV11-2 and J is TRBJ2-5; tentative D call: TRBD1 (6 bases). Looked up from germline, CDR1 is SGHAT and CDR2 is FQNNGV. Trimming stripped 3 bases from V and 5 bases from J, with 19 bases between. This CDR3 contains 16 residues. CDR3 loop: CASSLRQAGGWETQYF. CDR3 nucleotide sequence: TGTGCCAGCAGCTTGCGACAGGCAGGAGGATGGGAGACCCAGTACTTC.

For the CDR3, the DNA is TGTGCCAGCAGCTTCGCCGGTCCCGGGACTAGCGGGAGGAGGTACGAGCAGTACTTC. Protein sequence: CASSFAGPGTSGRRYEQYF. This chain connects TRBV7-2 to TRBJ2-7, with 15 bases lining up with TRBD2. The CDR3 runs 19 residues. Germline trimming cut 3 bases from V and 4 bases from J; bases unmatched to any gene: 13. CDR1 is SGHTA and CDR2 is FQGNSA in the germline V gene. The variable domain in full, with the rest retrieved from reference TRBV7-2 and TRBJ2-7, is GAGVSQSPSNKVTEKGKDVELRCDPISGHTALYWYRQSLGQGLEFLIYFQGNSAPDKSGLPSDRFSAERTGGSVSTLTIQRTQQEDSAVYLCASSFAGPGTSGRRYEQYFGPGTRLTVT.

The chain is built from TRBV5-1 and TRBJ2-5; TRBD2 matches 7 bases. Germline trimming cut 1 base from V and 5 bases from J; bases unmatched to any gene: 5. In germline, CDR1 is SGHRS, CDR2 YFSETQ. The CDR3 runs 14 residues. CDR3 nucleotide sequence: TGCGCCAGCAGCTTGACGGGAGGTCGGGAGACCCAGTACTTC. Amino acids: CASSLTGGRETQYF.

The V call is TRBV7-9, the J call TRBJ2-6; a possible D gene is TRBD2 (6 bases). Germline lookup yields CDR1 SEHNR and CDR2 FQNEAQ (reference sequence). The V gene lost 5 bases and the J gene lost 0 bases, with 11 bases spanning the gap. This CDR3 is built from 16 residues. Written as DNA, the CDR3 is TGTGCCAGCAGCCCCGCGGGGAGCTCTGGGGCCAACGTCCTGACTTTC. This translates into CASSPAGSSGANVLTF.

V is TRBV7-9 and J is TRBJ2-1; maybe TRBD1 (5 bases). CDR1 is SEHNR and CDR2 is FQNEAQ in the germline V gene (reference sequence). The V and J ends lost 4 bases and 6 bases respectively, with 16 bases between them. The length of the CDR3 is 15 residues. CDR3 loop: CASSSQGRGGNEQFF. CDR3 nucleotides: TGTGCCAGCAGCTCCCAGGGAAGGGGCGGCAATGAGCAGTTCTTC.

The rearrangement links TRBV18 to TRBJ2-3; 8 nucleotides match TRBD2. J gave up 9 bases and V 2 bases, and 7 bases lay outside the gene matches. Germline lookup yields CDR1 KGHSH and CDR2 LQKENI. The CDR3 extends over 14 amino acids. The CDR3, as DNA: TGTGCCAGCTCACCATCGGCCGGGAGGGCAACGCAGTATTTT. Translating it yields CASSPSAGRATQYF.

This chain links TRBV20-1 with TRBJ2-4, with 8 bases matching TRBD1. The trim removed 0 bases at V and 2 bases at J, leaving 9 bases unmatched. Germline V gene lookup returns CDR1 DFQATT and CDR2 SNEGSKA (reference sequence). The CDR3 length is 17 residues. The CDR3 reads CSARDPHRDRPKNIQYF. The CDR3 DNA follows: TGCAGTGCTAGAGATCCCCACCGGGACAGGCCCAAAAACATTCAGTACTTC.

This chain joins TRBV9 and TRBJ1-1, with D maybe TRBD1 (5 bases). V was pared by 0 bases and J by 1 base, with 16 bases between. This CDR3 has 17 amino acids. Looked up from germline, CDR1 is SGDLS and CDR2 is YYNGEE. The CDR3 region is CASSVGSQGGKNTEAFF. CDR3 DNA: TGTGCCAGCAGCGTAGGGAGTCAGGGTGGTAAGAACACTGAAGCTTTCTTT.